The 10 T cell receptor beta chains listed next were all sequenced from one sample in a study of T cells in Graves' hyperthyroidism and ophthalmopathy (dated by TCRdb to between 2018 and 2021). Libraries came from multiplex PCR. TCRdb names Illumina HiSeq 2000 as the instrument used. The TCR beta CDR3 regions were amplified from RNA transcripts. For the first round of RT-PCR on the TCR CDR3, the HTBI primer set was used together with the Qiagen OneStep RT-PCR kit. TCRdb ran its own pipeline on the public reads, namely fastp trimming at Q25 and MiXCR clone calling, and kept in-frame beta chains. Duplicate CDR3 protein sequences are folded into a single record with the most common DNA and genes. This sample lists some 720,000 distinct CDR3 sequences; about 17% were detected once. 8.4% of the sample is held by the ten biggest clonotypes. The source material was blood. Source of these receptors: a man between 18 and 29 years old with Graves' hyperthyroidism.

Points on this clonotype: The junction departs from germline at one end; a sequencing error may be responsible. The V gene is TRBV2, the J gene TRBJ2-3, with TRBD2 identical over 8 bases. The CDR3 loop spans 16 amino acids. Germline V gene data show CDR1 as SNHLY and CDR2 as FYNNEI. The chain's CDR3 is CVSGRRDSGTAGTQYF. Here the CDR3 DNA reads TGTGTCAGCGGCCGTCGGGATAGCGGGACCGCAGGCACGCAGTATTTT. The full variable domain, with the rest looked up from reference TRBV2 and TRBJ2-3, is EPEVTQTPSHQVTQMGQEVILRCVPISNHLYFYWYRQILGQKVEFLVSFYNNEISEKSEIFDDQFSVERPDGSNFTLKIRSTKLEDSAMYFCVSGRRDSGTAGTQYFGPGTRLTVL.

This clonotype was found many times. The rearrangement links TRBV12-5 to TRBJ2-2, with D maybe TRBD1 (6 bases). V was clipped by 6 bases and J by 9 bases, with 17 bases between them. The CDR3 loop spans 14 amino acids. Germline V gives CDR1 LGHNT, CDR2 FRNRAP. In DNA form, the CDR3 reads TGTGCTAGTGGACTTCTGGGGGCGGTCAGGGAGCTGTTTTTT. This translates into CASGLLGAVRELFF.

The chain has TRBV15 and TRBJ2-3; D possibly corresponds to TRBD1 (5 bases). Germline V gene data show CDR1 as LNHNV and CDR2 as YYDKDF (reference sequence). Trimming left V 0 bases short and J 3 bases short, with 10 bases between. The CDR3 length is 15 residues. The CDR3 is CATSREGRWTDTQYF. The CDR3 DNA follows: TGTGCCACCAGCAGAGAGGGGCGTTGGACAGATACGCAGTATTTT.

This clonotype appeared a single time. The chain is built from TRBV4-1 and TRBJ2-1, with D possibly matching TRBD2 (6 bases). The germline gives CDR1 MGHRA, CDR2 YSYEKL. Trimming left V 0 bases short and J 9 bases short, with 12 bases between. The CDR3 loop spans 14 amino acids. As DNA, the CDR3 is TGCGCCAGCAGCCAAGAGGGGGGACGGGGTGAGCAGTTCTTC. It translates to CASSQEGGRGEQFF.

The gene calls are TRBV14 and TRBJ1-2; TRBD1 is a possible D gene (5 bases). CDR1 is SGHDN, CDR2 FVKESK, per germline. The CDR3 is made up of 16 amino acids. With 4 bases removed from V and 2 bases from J, the gap between germline ends came to 17 bases. CDR3 sequence reads: CASSPYLRDENYGYTF. CDR3 sequence (DNA): TGTGCCAGCAGCCCGTACCTCCGGGACGAGAACTATGGCTACACCTTC.

This clonotype was observed at least ten times. V gene TRBV28 combines with J gene TRBJ2-1; 10 bases map to TRBD2. The trim removed 6 bases at V and 0 bases at J, leaving 5 bases unmatched. In germline, CDR1 is MDHEN, CDR2 SYDVKM. This CDR3 is built from 16 residues. CDR3 amino acids: CASRGLAGDSYNEQFF. The CDR3 DNA reads TGTGCCAGCAGGGGCCTAGCGGGAGACTCCTACAATGAGCAGTTCTTC.

Many counts were recorded for this clonotype. This rearrangement joins TRBV20-1 to TRBJ1-1; D is unclear. Per the germline V gene, CDR1 is DFQATT and CDR2 is SNEGSKA (reference sequence). CDR3 length: 13 residues. Trimming shortened V by 2 bases and J by 5 bases, and 12 bases separated the two germline ends. This CDR3 is CSARIPWETEAFF. The CDR3 DNA follows: TGCAGTGCTAGAATCCCCTGGGAGACTGAAGCTTTCTTT.

This clonotype has a count of ten or more. The gene calls are TRBV6-1 and TRBJ2-1; 11 positions agree with TRBD2. Germline V gene data show CDR1 as MNHNS and CDR2 as SASEGT. The CDR3 runs to 19 residues. V lost 4 bases and J lost 0; bases outside the gene matches: 11. CDR3 sequence: CASSAKRGTSGSSYNEQFF. CDR3 coding DNA: TGTGCCAGCAGTGCAAAAAGAGGGACTAGCGGCAGCTCCTACAATGAGCAGTTCTTC.

The chain combines TRBV7-9 with TRBJ2-1; a possible D gene is TRBD2 (5 bases). The V gene lost 1 base and the J gene lost 9 bases, with 7 bases spanning the gap. The CDR3 spans 12 residues. Germline V gene data show CDR1 as SEHNR and CDR2 as FQNEAQ (reference sequence). CDR3 sequence (DNA): TGTGCCAGCAGCTTAGATGAGGGTGAGCAGTTCTTC. This encodes CASSLDEGEQFF.

The sample holds a few counts of this clonotype. The chain has TRBV28 and TRBJ2-5, with 12 bases that match TRBD2. The CDR3 sequence is 16 residues long. V was clipped by 5 bases and J by 2 bases; unmatched bases: 6. CDR1 MDHEN and CDR2 SYDVKM come from the germline V gene. DNA for the CDR3: TGTGCCAGCAGTCCGACCGGGACTAGCGGGCAAGAGACCCAGTACTTC. It translates to CASSPTGTSGQETQYF. Drawing the rest from reference TRBV28 and TRBJ2-5, the complete variable domain is DVKVTQSSRYLVKRTGEKVFLECVQDMDHENMFWYRQDPGLGLRLIYFSYDVKMKEKGDIPEGYSVSREKKERFSLILESASTNQTSMYLCASSPTGTSGQETQYFGPGTRLLVL.